The 28 T cell receptor beta chains below were found in one sample sequenced in a study of somatic mutations in cytotoxic T cells in rheumatoid arthritis. TCRdb's table, derived via immunoSEQ multiplex PCR, lists solely in-frame clones and lacks some. The table shows some 12,000 clones, with approximately 80% occurring only once. The sample taken for sequencing was CD8+ T cells sorted from blood. The receptor set was obtained from a man aged 45-60 years in good health.

The chain couples TRBV7-9 to TRBJ2-1; tentatively, D is TRBD1 (5 bases). CDR3 length equals 14 residues. V was pared by 5 bases and J by 0 bases, with 8 bases between. CDR1 is SEHNR and CDR2 is FQNEAQ in the germline V gene (reference sequence). CDR3 in amino acids: CASSRQSSYNEQFF. The CDR3 nucleotides read TGTGCCAGCAGCCGACAGAGCTCCTACAATGAGCAGTTCTTC.

This sequence joins TRBV7-9 and TRBJ1-2, with 7 nucleotides matching TRBD1. The CDR3 consists of 17 residues. V lost 5 bases, J lost 3 bases, and 15 bases stayed unmatched. CDR1 and CDR2 (germline): SEHNR, FQNEAQ (reference sequence). The CDR3 DNA reads TGTGCCAGCAGCCGATCCTTCGACAGGGAGGGTTACTATGGCTACACCTTC. Translating gives CASSRSFDREGYYGYTF.

By share, this clone ranks as medium-sized. The chain links TRBV5-1 to TRBJ2-2; either TRBD1 or TRBD2 may fit D (5 bases each). Trimming took 1 base from V and 7 from J, leaving 11 bases between them. CDR1 SGHRS and CDR2 YFSETQ come from the germline V gene. The CDR3 consists of 14 residues. CDR3 region: CASSLLGADGELFF. For the CDR3, the DNA is TGCGCCAGCAGCTTGCTCGGGGCGGACGGGGAGCTGTTTTTT.

J is TRBJ1-2 and V is TRBV30; D unresolved. CDR1 is GTSNPN, CDR2 SVGIG, per germline (reference sequence). This CDR3 has 12 residues. V shed 0 bases and J shed 2 bases, with 4 bases lying between them. The CDR3 loop reads CAWSVTNYGYTF. CDR3 DNA: TGTGCCTGGAGTGTCACCAACTATGGCTACACCTTC.

This clone is a singleton in its sample. V and J are TRBV7-9 and TRBJ2-5; D gene unclear. V lost 6 bases and J 1 base, leaving 3 bases between the germline ends. Per the germline V gene, CDR1 is SEHNR and CDR2 is FQNEAQ (reference sequence). The CDR3 is 11 residues long. The CDR3 DNA is TGTGCCAGCAGTCGCCAAGAGACCCAGTACTTC. This sequence encodes CASSRQETQYF.

This clone appeared a single time. The gene calls are TRBV7-9 and TRBJ2-7; D gene ambiguous. The V and J ends lost 5 bases and 2 bases respectively, with 13 bases between them. CDR1 is SEHNR, CDR2 FQNEAQ, per germline (reference sequence). The CDR3 sequence is 14 residues long. CDR3: CASSTPDGAYEQYV. As DNA, the CDR3 is TGTGCCAGCAGCACCCCTGACGGTGCCTACGAGCAGTACGTC.

This chain links TRBV4-3 with TRBJ2-1; maybe TRBD2 (6 bases). The V end was cut by 0 bases, the J end by 5 bases, with 11 bases between. Germline CDR1 LGHNA, CDR2 YSLEER. This CDR3 is built from 15 residues. CDR3 sequence: CASSQEVGGDNEQFF. The CDR3 nucleotides are TGCGCCAGCAGCCAAGAAGTGGGGGGAGACAATGAGCAGTTCTTC.

This clone came up a few times. This chain links TRBV6-1 with TRBJ1-5; the D is unclear. V lost 5 bases and J lost 5, with 10 bases in between. The V gene's germline CDR1 is MNHNS and CDR2 SASEGT. CDR3 length: 13 residues. CDR3 region: CASSRATDQPQHF. DNA for the CDR3: TGTGCCAGCAGTCGAGCGACCGATCAGCCCCAGCATTTT.

The chain uses TRBV30 and TRBJ1-5, with 8 bases that match TRBD1. V lost 4 bases to trimming and J lost 0 bases; unmatched junction nucleotides: 11. Germline V gene data show CDR1 as GTSNPN and CDR2 as SVGIG (reference sequence). The CDR3 sequence is 17 residues long. CDR3 region: CAWTLGQGRYSNQPQHF. Written as DNA, the CDR3 is TGTGCCTGGACCCTCGGACAGGGCCGTTATAGCAATCAGCCCCAGCATTTT.

The gene calls are TRBV5-6 and TRBJ1-5; no clear D. Per germline, CDR1 SGHDT and CDR2 YYEEEE. V shed 4 bases and J shed 2 bases, with 13 bases lying between them. The CDR3 sequence is 15 residues long. The CDR3 is CASSPHGVGNQPQHF. The CDR3 region has the DNA TGTGCCAGCAGCCCACATGGGGTCGGCAATCAGCCCCAGCATTTT.

J is TRBJ2-5 and V is TRBV6-1, with a possible D match to TRBD1 (6 bases). The germline CDR1 and CDR2 sequences are MNHNS and SASEGT. The CDR3 is 14 residues long. V gave up 5 bases and J gave up 5 bases, with 15 bases separating them. CDR3 in amino acids: CASSPGQTMETQYF. The CDR3 DNA is TGTGCCAGCAGTCCGGGACAAACAATGGAGACCCAGTACTTC.

The V and J genes are TRBV7-9 and TRBJ2-7; 7 nucleotides align to TRBD1. With 5 bases clipped from V and 3 bases from J, the junction kept 7 bases outside the gene matches. This CDR3 has 14 residues. Per germline, CDR1 SEHNR and CDR2 FQNEAQ (reference sequence). CDR3 sequence reads: CASSPGQLNYEQYF. The CDR3, as DNA: TGTGCCAGCAGCCCGGGACAGCTAAACTACGAGCAGTACTTC.

V gene TRBV9 combines with J gene TRBJ2-1, with 9 bases that match TRBD2. This CDR3 spans 16 amino acids. V gave up 0 bases and J gave up 10 bases; unmatched junction bases: 11. Germline CDR1 reads SGDLS; CDR2 reads YYNGEE. CDR3 loop: CASSVGGLAGVEEQFF. The CDR3 bases are TGTGCCAGCAGCGTAGGAGGATTAGCGGGAGTAGAAGAGCAGTTCTTC.

This chain connects TRBV6-5 to TRBJ1-1, with D tentatively TRBD1 (6 bases). CDR1 and CDR2 (germline): MNHEY, SVGAGI. CDR3 size: 15 residues. V lost 2 bases and J 1 base, leaving 11 bases between the germline ends. CDR3 amino acids: CASSYLDRRNTEAFF. The CDR3 nucleotides read TGTGCCAGCAGTTACCTAGACAGGAGGAACACTGAAGCTTTCTTT.

This chain links TRBV7-9 with TRBJ1-1; the D gene is possibly TRBD1 (6 bases). V dropped 10 bases and J dropped 4 bases, with 19 bases sitting between them. Per the germline V gene, CDR1 is SEHNR and CDR2 is FQNEAQ (reference sequence). This CDR3 contains 14 residues. CDR3 amino acids: CATEGHPKSTEAFF. The CDR3 bases are TGTGCCACCGAGGGACATCCCAAGTCCACTGAAGCTTTCTTT. Variable domain in full (rest from reference TRBV7-9 and TRBJ1-1): DTGVSQNPRHKITKRGQNVTFRCDPISEHNRLYWYRQTLGQGPEFLTYFQNEAQLEKSRLLSDRFSAERPKGSFSTLEIQRTEQGDSAMYLCATEGHPKSTEAFFGQGTRLTVV.

The chain joins TRBV27 to TRBJ1-4; no clear D gene. This CDR3 has 14 residues. V dropped 2 bases and J dropped 1 base, with 5 bases sitting between them. In germline, CDR1 is MNHEY, CDR2 SMNVEV (reference sequence). The DNA for the CDR3 is TGTGCCAGCAGTTTAGGGATAACTAATGAAAAACTGTTTTTT. It is translated as CASSLGITNEKLFF.

In this sample, this clone turned up once. The chain is built from TRBV19 and TRBJ1-1; a possible D gene is TRBD1 (6 bases). The germline CDR1 and CDR2 sequences are LNHDA and SQIVND (reference sequence). The ends were cut back, 5 bases at V and 3 bases at J, with 13 bases in the middle. The CDR3 sequence is 14 residues long. This CDR3 reads CASSWGLTYTEAFF. CDR3 coding DNA: TGTGCCAGTAGTTGGGGGCTCACCTACACTGAAGCTTTCTTT.

The chain links TRBV9 to TRBJ2-2; TRBD2 matches at 10 bases. In germline, CDR1 is SGDLS, CDR2 YYNGEE. V gave up 4 bases and J gave up 2 bases; unmatched junction bases: 5. The CDR3 loop spans 16 amino acids. CDR3 amino acids: CASSKGLARNTGELFF. DNA of the CDR3: TGTGCCAGCAGCAAGGGACTAGCGCGTAACACCGGGGAGCTGTTTTTT.

The V and J genes are TRBV18 and TRBJ2-4; 9 positions agree with TRBD1. After removal of 0 bases from V and 0 bases from J, the junction contained 3 bases not matched to a gene. The CDR3 contains 17 residues. The germline CDR1 and CDR2 sequences are KGHSH and LQKENI. In DNA, the CDR3 is TGTGCCAGCTCACCACCCGGGACAGGGCTAGCCAAAAACATTCAGTACTTC. Translation gives CASSPPGTGLAKNIQYF.

CDR3 amino acids: CASSDSGGSSSYNEQFF. In DNA form, the CDR3 reads TGTGCCAGCAGTGACTCGGGCGGGTCGAGCTCCTACAATGAGCAGTTCTTC. This chain joins TRBV6-4 and TRBJ2-1; tentatively, D is TRBD2 (5 bases). V lost 0 bases, J lost 0 bases, and 12 bases lay in between. Per the germline V gene, CDR1 is MRHNA and CDR2 is SNTAGT. CDR3 size: 17 residues.

This chain connects TRBV7-9 to TRBJ1-6; no firm D call. The germline V and J ends were trimmed by 3 bases and 9 bases, with 9 bases remaining between them. Germline-derived CDR1 and CDR2 are SEHNR and FQNEAQ (reference sequence). This CDR3 has 13 residues. This CDR3 is CASSFGSVSPLHF. CDR3 sequence (DNA): TGTGCCAGCAGCTTCGGTTCAGTTTCACCCCTCCACTTT.

V is TRBV7-6 and J is TRBJ1-1, with TRBD1 identical over 10 bases. The CDR3 contains 20 residues. Losses at the gene ends were 0 bases for V and 1 base for J; bases not matched to a gene: 14. CDR1 is SGHVS and CDR2 is FNYEAQ in the germline V gene. The CDR3 spells CASSLAGPVHRDRGNTEAFF. The CDR3 nucleotides are TGTGCCAGCAGCTTAGCGGGTCCGGTGCACCGGGACAGGGGGAACACTGAAGCTTTCTTT.

The CDR3 reads CASSQEGGQNYGYTF. In nucleotides, the CDR3 is TGCGCCAGCAGCCAAGAGGGAGGACAGAACTATGGCTACACCTTC. The chain employs TRBV4-1 and TRBJ1-2; possibly TRBD1 for D (6 bases). Germline CDR1 and CDR2: MGHRA and YSYEKL. V was shortened by 0 bases and J by 2 bases, with 10 bases between the two germline ends. CDR3 length: 15 amino acids.

This clone was seen only once. The gene calls are TRBV5-6 and TRBJ2-4; 7 nucleotides align to TRBD1. The CDR3 is 16 residues long. Germline V gene lookup returns CDR1 SGHDT and CDR2 YYEEEE. Losses at the gene ends were 0 bases for V and 1 base for J; bases not matched to a gene: 4. The CDR3 loop is CASSLAGQAAKNIQYF. DNA of the CDR3: TGTGCCAGCAGCTTGGCCGGACAGGCGGCCAAAAACATTCAGTACTTC.

The genes are TRBV7-3 and TRBJ2-3; D gene uncertain. V was clipped by 4 bases and J by 3 bases, with 8 bases between them. The CDR3 runs 13 residues. Germline-derived CDR1 and CDR2 are SGHTA and FQGTGA. The CDR3 sequence: CASSSGPTDTQYF. The CDR3 DNA follows: TGTGCCAGCAGCTCGGGCCCGACAGATACGCAGTATTTT.

The V gene is TRBV6-1, the J gene TRBJ1-1, with D maybe TRBD1 (5 bases). This CDR3 contains 13 residues. Germline V gives CDR1 MNHNS, CDR2 SASEGT. The V end lost 10 bases, the J end lost 4 bases, and 16 bases lay between the germline ends. Here the CDR3 DNA reads TGTGCCACCATTCGGGGGGGGAGCACTGAAGCTTTCTTT. It codes for CATIRGGSTEAFF.

V is TRBV4-3 and J is TRBJ1-2, with no clear D. The length of the CDR3 is 13 residues. Trimming left V 0 bases short and J 2 bases short, with 4 bases between. Germline loops: CDR1 LGHNA, CDR2 YSLEER. The CDR3 is CASSQESNYGYTF. The CDR3 DNA follows: TGCGCCAGCAGCCAAGAGTCCAACTATGGCTACACCTTC.

V gene TRBV6-5 combines with J gene TRBJ2-1; 7 bases are a match to TRBD2. This CDR3 spans 15 amino acids. V shed 2 bases, J shed 4 bases, and the junction held 5 bases outside the gene matches. Germline CDR1 is MNHEY and CDR2 is SVGAGI. CDR3 DNA: TGTGCCAGCAGTTACGTGCAGGGAGGGTACAATGAGCAGTTCTTC. Amino acid sequence: CASSYVQGGYNEQFF.